This T cell receptor beta chain is from a study of T cells in Graves' hyperthyroidism and ophthalmopathy (dated by TCRdb to about 2019). General notes on the study: Peripheral blood was collected at initial diagnosis, before any treatment. Following sampling, methimazole starting at 30 mg daily was given to hyperthyroidism patients, and high-dose intravenous methylprednisolone was given to ophthalmopathy patients. Thyroid tissue and blood T-cell repertoires from six or seven Graves' hyperthyroidism patients were also compared in the study. The paper describes TCR Vbeta CDR3 sequencing of around 140 peripheral blood samples, made up of 43 ophthalmopathy patients, 70 to 75 hyperthyroidism patients and 17 progressor patients. A discovery cohort of roughly 100 patients, about 43 with Graves' ophthalmopathy and 55 to 65 with stable Graves' hyperthyroidism, was used to find distinguishing TCR V-J signatures. For training and testing, the 100 or so patients in the discovery cohort were randomly divided in a 7:3 ratio. An independent validation cohort of around 19 hyperthyroidism patients and some 15 patients who later progressed to ophthalmopathy tested prospective prediction of ophthalmopathy. Summary of the overall study and its limitations: No statistical method was used to fix the sample size in advance, and group allocation was not hidden from the investigators. In validation, the model predicted progression to ophthalmopathy a median of around 6.5 months before onset, with approximately 68% sensitivity and about 72% specificity. Ophthalmopathy was separated from stable hyperthyroidism by a 13 V-J signature model, with 87.88% sensitivity and 81% to 83% specificity obtained in cross-validation and 80%/75% obtained in testing. Most expanded thyroid clonotypes (frequency above 0.001) were also detected in blood, suggesting blood repertoires may reflect thyroid immune responses.

The TCR beta CDR3 regions were amplified from RNA transcripts. The TCR CDR3 was subjected to a first round of RT-PCR using the HTBI primer set and the Qiagen OneStep RT-PCR kit. A second multiplex PCR round built the libraries, followed by size selection and purification. The libraries were sequenced on an Illumina HiSeq2000 using paired-end 100 bp reads. On the study's bioinformatics: SOAPnuke was used to process the raw data, with reads discarded if the reads contained adapters or uncalled bases, had a mean Phred below 15, or lacked an exact constant-primer or identifier match. High-quality paired reads were merged using COPE v1.2.5, and each unique nucleotide sequence was defined as a clonotype. Clonotypes were aligned to IMGT TRBV, TRBD and TRBJ reference segments using MiTCR v1.1. The analysis included only V-J combinations with a frequency above 0.0001, which together covered approximately 99% of the repertoires. A TCS score was defined as the ratio of F50 (clonal expansion) to E x V (chaos), with BLOSUM62-based TCRdist applied between CDR3 peptides within each V-J. Welch's t-statistics and random forest reduced roughly 530 V-J features to fewer than 15, which were used in a naive Bayes classifier (R e1071). The similarity between thyroid and blood repertoires was quantified using the Morisita-Horn index. TCRdb's own reprocessing of the public reads used fastp at Q25 and MiXCR and kept productive beta chains. Rows matching on CDR3 protein sequence are summarized as one entry with the most common DNA and genes. For this entry, the V and J calls and clone size follow TCRdb and not the study's own pipeline. Present in this sample are around 760,000 distinct CDR3 sequences, roughly a third of which were seen just once. The ten largest clones add up to roughly 31% of the sample.

At least ten counts were recorded for this clonotype. Its antigen target is currently unknown. No base qualities exist here, and no much larger clone lies one base off it. The V and J ends are trimmed by 11 bases and 0 bases, leaving 11 bases between them. The CDR3, cysteine through phenylalanine, is 14 amino acids long. Only the CDR3 DNA stays, 42 bases, in frame from base 1. Stable Graves' hyperthyroidism was defined as the absence of progression to ophthalmopathy over 18 months of follow-up. Hyperthyroidism patients were newly diagnosed, had a disease duration of under 2 months, and were aged 18 to 65 years. The study excluded patients with uncontrolled infections, other autoimmune diseases, pregnancy or lactation. Diagnoses relied on clinical symptoms, serum thyroxine and TRAb, thyroid ultrasound and orbital computed tomography. Ficoll-Paque density gradient centrifugation was used to isolate PBMCs from about 10 ml of fresh peripheral blood. Trizol reagent was used to extract total RNA, and RNA quality was then checked on an Agilent 2100 Bioanalyzer.

This sequence was found in a middle-aged woman with Graves' hyperthyroidism. Sample: blood. The chain uses TRBV12-3 or TRBV12-4 and TRBJ2-6; no D gene can be assigned with confidence. CDR3 reads: CASRPSSGANVLTF. The bases read TGTGCCTCCCGTCCGAGCTCTGGGGCCAACGTCCTGACTTTC.